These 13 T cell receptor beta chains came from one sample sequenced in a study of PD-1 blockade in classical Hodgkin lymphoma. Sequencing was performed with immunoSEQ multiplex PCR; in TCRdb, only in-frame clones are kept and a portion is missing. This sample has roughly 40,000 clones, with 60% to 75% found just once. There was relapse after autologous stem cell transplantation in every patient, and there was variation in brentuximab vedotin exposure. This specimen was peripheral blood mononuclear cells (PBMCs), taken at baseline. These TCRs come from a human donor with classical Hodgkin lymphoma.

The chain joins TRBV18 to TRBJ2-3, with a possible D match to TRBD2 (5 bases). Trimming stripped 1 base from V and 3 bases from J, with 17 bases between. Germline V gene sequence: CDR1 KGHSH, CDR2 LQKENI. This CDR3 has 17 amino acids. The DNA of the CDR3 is TGTGCCAGCTCACCACGTCTCCTGTCGAGGGATACAGATACGCAGTATTTT. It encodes CASSPRLLSRDTDTQYF. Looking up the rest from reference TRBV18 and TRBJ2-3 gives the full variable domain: NAGVMQNPRHLVRRRGQEARLRCSPMKGHSHVYWYRQLPEEGLKFMVYLQKENIIDESGMPKERFSAEFPKEGPSILRIQQVVRGDSAAYFCASSPRLLSRDTDTQYFGPGTRLTVL.

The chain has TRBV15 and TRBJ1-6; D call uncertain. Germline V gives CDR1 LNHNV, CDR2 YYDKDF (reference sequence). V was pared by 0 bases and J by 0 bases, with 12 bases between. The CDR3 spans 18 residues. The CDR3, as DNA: TGTGCCACCAGCAGAGATCTGACGGTCAGCTCCTATAATTCACCCCTCCACTTT. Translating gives CATSRDLTVSSYNSPLHF.

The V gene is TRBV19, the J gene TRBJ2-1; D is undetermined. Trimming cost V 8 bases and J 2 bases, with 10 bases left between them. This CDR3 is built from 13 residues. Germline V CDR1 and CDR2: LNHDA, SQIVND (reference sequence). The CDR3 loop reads CASCSRTYNEQFF. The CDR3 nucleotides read TGTGCCAGTTGTAGCAGAACCTACAATGAGCAGTTCTTC.

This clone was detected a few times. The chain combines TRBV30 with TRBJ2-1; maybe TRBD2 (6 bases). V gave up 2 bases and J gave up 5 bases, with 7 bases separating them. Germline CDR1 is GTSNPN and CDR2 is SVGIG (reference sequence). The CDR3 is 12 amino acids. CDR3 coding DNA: TGTGCCTGGAGTCCGGGGGACAATGAGCAGTTCTTC. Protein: CAWSPGDNEQFF.

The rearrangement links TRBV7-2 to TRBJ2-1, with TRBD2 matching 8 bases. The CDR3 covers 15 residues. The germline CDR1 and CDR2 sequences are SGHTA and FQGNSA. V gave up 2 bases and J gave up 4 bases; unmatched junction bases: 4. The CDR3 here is CASSLSSGSYNEQFF. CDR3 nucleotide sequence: TGTGCCAGCAGCTTAAGCAGCGGGAGTTACAATGAGCAGTTCTTC.

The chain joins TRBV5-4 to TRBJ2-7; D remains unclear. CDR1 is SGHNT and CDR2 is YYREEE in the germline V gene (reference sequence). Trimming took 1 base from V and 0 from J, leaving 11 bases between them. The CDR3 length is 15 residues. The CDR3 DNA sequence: TGTGCCAGCAGCTTGTTCTTAGTAAACTCCTACGAGCAGTACTTC. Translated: CASSLFLVNSYEQYF. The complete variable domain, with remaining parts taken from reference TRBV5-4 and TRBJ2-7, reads ETGVTQSPTHLIKTRGQQVTLRCSSQSGHNTVSWYQQALGQGPQFIFQYYREEENGRGNFPPRFSGLQFPNYSSELNVNALELDDSALYLCASSLFLVNSYEQYFGPGTRLTVT.

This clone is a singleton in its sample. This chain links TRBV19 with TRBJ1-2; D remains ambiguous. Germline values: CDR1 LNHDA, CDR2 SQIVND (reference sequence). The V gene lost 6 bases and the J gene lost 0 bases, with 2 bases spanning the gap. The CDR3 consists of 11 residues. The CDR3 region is CASRSNYGYTF. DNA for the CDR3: TGTGCCAGTAGATCTAACTATGGCTACACCTTC.

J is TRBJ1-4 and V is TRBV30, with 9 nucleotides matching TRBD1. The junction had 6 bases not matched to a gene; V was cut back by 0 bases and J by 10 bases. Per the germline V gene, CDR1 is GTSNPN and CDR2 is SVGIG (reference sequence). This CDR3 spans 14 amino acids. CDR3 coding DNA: TGTGCCTGGAGTGTATCGGGACAGGGTGGAAAACTGTTTTTT. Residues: CAWSVSGQGGKLFF.

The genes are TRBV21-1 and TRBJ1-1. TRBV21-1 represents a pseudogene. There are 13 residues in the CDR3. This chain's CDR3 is CASEGPMNTEAFF. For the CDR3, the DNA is TGTGCCAGCGAAGGGCCGATGAACACTGAAGCTTTCTTT.

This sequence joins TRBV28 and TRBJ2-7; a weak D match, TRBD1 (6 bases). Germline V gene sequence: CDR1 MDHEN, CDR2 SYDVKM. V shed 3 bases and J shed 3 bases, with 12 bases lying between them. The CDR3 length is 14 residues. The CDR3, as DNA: TGTGCCAGCAGTTTGGGGGCGGTTAACTACGAGCAGTACTTC. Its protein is CASSLGAVNYEQYF.

This chain's CDR3 is CASSLGTTDTQYF. The CDR3 DNA follows: TGTGCCAGCAGCCTCGGGACCACAGATACGCAGTATTTT. The rearrangement uses TRBV13 and TRBJ2-3, with D possibly called TRBD1 or TRBD2 (5 bases each). Looked up from germline, CDR1 is PRHDT and CDR2 is FYEKMQ (reference sequence). The V and J ends lost 5 bases and 2 bases respectively, with 8 bases between them. The CDR3 is 13 amino acids.

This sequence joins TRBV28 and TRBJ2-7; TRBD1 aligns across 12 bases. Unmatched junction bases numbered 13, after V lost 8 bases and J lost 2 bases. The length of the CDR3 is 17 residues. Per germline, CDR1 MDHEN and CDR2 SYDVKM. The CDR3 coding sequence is TGTGCCAGCGGGTCCGGGACAGGGGGCTTAAGAACCTACGAGCAGTACTTC. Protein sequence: CASGSGTGGLRTYEQYF.

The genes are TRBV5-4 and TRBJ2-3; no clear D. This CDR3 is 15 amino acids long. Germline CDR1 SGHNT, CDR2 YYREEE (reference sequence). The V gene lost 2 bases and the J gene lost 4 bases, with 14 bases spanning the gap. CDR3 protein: CASSFASAFADTQYF. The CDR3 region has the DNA TGTGCCAGCAGCTTTGCGTCGGCCTTTGCAGATACGCAGTATTTT. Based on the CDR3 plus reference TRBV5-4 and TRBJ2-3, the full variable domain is ETGVTQSPTHLIKTRGQQVTLRCSSQSGHNTVSWYQQALGQGPQFIFQYYREEENGRGNFPPRFSGLQFPNYSSELNVNALELDDSALYLCASSFASAFADTQYFGPGTRLTVL.